The 31 T cell receptor beta chains presented below share a single source sample, sequenced in a study of blood T cell repertoires in COVID-19. Libraries were prepared by immunoSEQ multiplex PCR; TCRdb keeps only in-frame clonotypes and omits some of them. Of roughly 250,000 clones detected, around 86% appear once; the ten largest clones hold around an eighth. Sequenced sample: peripheral blood. These receptors originate from a woman aged 60 to 75 with active or convalescent COVID-19.

The chain recombines TRBV7-9 with TRBJ1-6, with 9 bases lining up with TRBD1. V lost 4 bases to trimming and J lost 9 bases; unmatched junction nucleotides: 7. There are 15 residues in the CDR3. Germline-derived CDR1 and CDR2 are SEHNR and FQNEAQ (reference sequence). DNA for the CDR3: TGTGCCAGCAGCTCCCAGACAGGGGGTCGTTCACCCCTCCACTTT. It codes for CASSSQTGGRSPLHF.

The chain joins TRBV10-3 to TRBJ1-3; D may be TRBD1 (6 bases). Trimming stripped 4 bases from V and 4 bases from J, with 14 bases between. There are 15 residues in the CDR3. CDR1 is ENHRY, CDR2 SYGVKD, per germline. The CDR3 region is CAISVLGARGNTIYF. CDR3 nucleotides: TGTGCCATCAGTGTACTGGGGGCGCGGGGAAACACCATATATTTT.

On this clone itself: The identical CDR3 is also encoded by other nucleotide sequences in the sample. The chain is built from TRBV6-5 and TRBJ2-1; 8 bases map to TRBD2. The CDR3 extends over 16 amino acids. From germline, CDR1 is MNHEY and CDR2 SVGAGI. The J segment lost 3 bases and the V segment lost 0 bases, leaving 4 bases of the junction unmatched. CDR3 in amino acids: CASSYSTGGLYNEQFF. As DNA, the CDR3 is TGTGCCAGCAGTTACTCGACGGGGGGGCTCTACAATGAGCAGTTCTTC.

The chain couples TRBV11-2 to TRBJ1-2; D is unclear. V was clipped by 5 bases and J by 8 bases, with 15 bases between them. Germline CDR1 SGHAT, CDR2 FQNNGV. The length of the CDR3 is 13 residues. The CDR3 nucleotides are TGTGCCAGCAGCCGCGACCGGGATTCAGGCTACACCTTC. Translating it yields CASSRDRDSGYTF. Complete variable domain (other parts from reference TRBV11-2 and TRBJ1-2): EAGVAQSPRYKIIEKRQSVAFWCNPISGHATLYWYQQILGQGPKLLIQFQNNGVVDDSQLPKDRFSAERLKGVDSTLKIQPAKLEDSAVYLCASSRDRDSGYTFGSGTRLTVV.

The V gene is TRBV19, the J gene TRBJ1-5; D is unresolved. Trimming took 9 bases from V and 3 from J, leaving 15 bases between them. Germline V gene lookup returns CDR1 LNHDA and CDR2 SQIVND (reference sequence). The CDR3 contains 14 residues. CDR3 sequence reads: CASRVGVLNQPQHF. The CDR3 DNA reads as TGTGCCAGCCGAGTCGGGGTTCTCAATCAGCCCCAGCATTTT.

At least ten counts were recorded for this clone. V and J are TRBV24-1 and TRBJ2-7, with 7 bases matching TRBD1. The CDR3 spans 12 residues. Trimming at V came to 4 bases and at J to 8 bases, leaving 4 bases not matched to a gene. Germline V lookup: CDR1 KGHDR, CDR2 SFDVKD. CDR3 protein: CATSDETGKQYF. In nucleotides, the CDR3 is TGTGCCACCAGTGACGAGACAGGGAAGCAGTACTTC.

This chain uses TRBV7-6 with TRBJ1-6; the match to TRBD1 covers 8 bases. Germline V gives CDR1 SGHVS, CDR2 FNYEAQ. This CDR3 contains 16 residues. V trimming: 2 bases; J trimming: 7 bases; junction bases outside the gene matches: 7. The CDR3 loop is CASSLSPGGANSPLHF. In DNA, the CDR3 is TGTGCCAGCAGCTTAAGCCCAGGGGGCGCGAATTCACCCCTCCACTTT.

The rearrangement uses TRBV3-1 (or the pseudogene TRBV3-2) and TRBJ1-2; 10 nucleotides match TRBD1. The CDR3 length is 16 residues. V shed 1 base and J 2 bases; nucleotides not matched to a gene: 4. Germline lookup yields CDR1 LGHDT and CDR2 YNNKEL (reference sequence). In DNA, the CDR3 is TGTGCCAGCAGCCAAGTGATGGACAGGGGGAACTATGGCTACACCTTC. As protein: CASSQVMDRGNYGYTF.

The V gene is TRBV7-3, the J gene TRBJ2-3; TRBD2 matches at 7 bases. The germline gives CDR1 SGHTA, CDR2 FQGTGA. The CDR3 contains 14 residues. V lost 4 bases, J lost 2 bases, and 3 bases stayed unmatched. CDR3 amino acids: CASSSGGITDTQYF. CDR3 DNA: TGTGCCAGCAGCTCCGGGGGGATCACAGATACGCAGTATTTT.

The chain combines TRBV9 with TRBJ1-2; 7 bases match TRBD1. The CDR3 consists of 15 residues. V shed 0 bases, J shed 4 bases, and the junction held 6 bases outside the gene matches. The germline V gene encodes CDR1 SGDLS and CDR2 YYNGEE. The CDR3 region is CASSVEAGGSYGYTF. The CDR3 DNA sequence: TGTGCCAGCAGCGTAGAGGCAGGGGGAAGCTATGGCTACACCTTC.

The rearrangement uses TRBV10-1 and TRBJ1-4, with D perhaps matching TRBD1 (5 bases). The V end was cut by 3 bases, the J end by 7 bases, with 9 bases between. The germline V gene encodes CDR1 WNHNN and CDR2 SYGVQD (reference sequence). The CDR3 totals 13 residues. CDR3 sequence (DNA): TGCGCCAGCAGTGAATCGCAGGGTGAAAAACTGTTTTTT. Protein product: CASSESQGEKLFF.

The chain employs TRBV7-2 and TRBJ1-5; D is uncertain. The germline V and J ends were trimmed by 1 base and 6 bases, with 13 bases remaining between them. There are 15 residues in the CDR3. Germline-derived CDR1 and CDR2 are SGHTA and FQGNSA. The CDR3 nucleotides are TGTGCCAGCAGCTTAGACGGTCGCAATGGTCAGCCCCAGCATTTT. It translates to CASSLDGRNGQPQHF. Filled out from reference TRBV7-2 and TRBJ1-5, the complete variable domain reads GAGVSQSPSNKVTEKGKDVELRCDPISGHTALYWYRQSLGQGLEFLIYFQGNSAPDKSGLPSDRFSAERTGGSVSTLTIQRTQQEDSAVYLCASSLDGRNGQPQHFGDGTRLSIL.

V usage is TRBV29-1 and J usage is TRBJ1-2; 7 bases are shared with TRBD1. This CDR3 has 13 amino acids. CDR1 is SQVTM, CDR2 ANQGSEA, per germline. J gave up 0 bases and V 7 bases, and 5 bases lay outside the gene matches. The CDR3 reads CSAATGTNYGYTF. In DNA, the CDR3 is TGCAGCGCTGCGACAGGGACTAACTATGGCTACACCTTC.

The chain is built from TRBV5-1 and TRBJ2-1, with TRBD1 identical over 7 bases. Germline V gene data show CDR1 as SGHRS and CDR2 as YFSETQ. The CDR3 runs to 14 residues. The ends lost 4 bases at V and 4 bases at J; junction bases unmatched: 5. Here the CDR3 reads CASSPQDRYNEQFF. The CDR3 bases are TGCGCCAGCAGCCCCCAGGACAGGTACAATGAGCAGTTCTTC.

V is TRBV7-9 and J is TRBJ1-5; the match to TRBD1 covers 8 bases. Per germline, CDR1 SEHNR and CDR2 FQNEAQ (reference sequence). This CDR3 region has 14 residues. The V gene end was trimmed by 6 bases and the J gene end by 5 bases; junction bases not matched to a gene: 6. CDR3 protein: CASSYQGADQPQHF. The CDR3 DNA sequence: TGTGCCAGCAGTTACCAGGGGGCTGATCAGCCCCAGCATTTT.

The chain combines TRBV4-1 with TRBJ1-2; the D is unclear. The germline V gene encodes CDR1 MGHRA and CDR2 YSYEKL. V gave up 4 bases and J gave up 4 bases, with 13 bases separating them. This CDR3 is 14 amino acids long. CDR3 sequence: CASSRTGSTYGYTF. Written as DNA, the CDR3 is TGCGCCAGCAGCCGAACCGGGTCTACCTATGGCTACACCTTC.

The CDR3 protein is CAWSVQDGISEQYF. In DNA form, the CDR3 reads TGTGCCTGGAGTGTACAGGACGGAATCAGCGAGCAGTACTTC. The V and J genes are TRBV30 and TRBJ2-7, with D possibly TRBD1 on 5 matching bases. Trimming stripped 0 bases from V and 6 bases from J, with 15 bases between. Germline V gives CDR1 GTSNPN, CDR2 SVGIG (reference sequence). The CDR3 loop spans 14 amino acids.

The chain employs TRBV5-1 and TRBJ1-1; TRBD1 might be the D (5 bases). Trimming shortened V by 3 bases and J by 7 bases, and 13 bases separated the two germline ends. Looked up from germline, CDR1 is SGHRS and CDR2 is YFSETQ. CDR3 length: 13 amino acids. DNA for the CDR3: TGCGCCAGCAGCTCTGCCAGGGATGGTGAAGCTTTCTTT. Translation: CASSSARDGEAFF.

The V gene is TRBV3-1 (or the pseudogene TRBV3-2), the J gene TRBJ1-2; 7 bases match TRBD1. This CDR3 spans 16 amino acids. V was pared by 0 bases and J by 4 bases, with 8 bases of the junction left unmatched. CDR1 is LGHDT and CDR2 is YNNKEL in the germline V gene (reference sequence). CDR3 amino acids: CASSQDGQVLSYGYTF. The DNA for the CDR3 is TGTGCCAGCAGCCAAGATGGACAGGTTTTGAGCTATGGCTACACCTTC.

The J gene is TRBJ2-7, the V gene TRBV5-1, with 7 bases lining up with TRBD1. The CDR3 consists of 13 residues. J lost 7 bases, V lost 4 bases, and 8 bases had no gene match. Germline V gene data show CDR1 as SGHRS and CDR2 as YFSETQ. The CDR3 region is CASSPDRVDEQYF. In DNA, the CDR3 is TGCGCCAGCAGCCCAGACAGGGTCGATGAGCAGTACTTC.

The chain links TRBV7-9 to TRBJ2-1, with TRBD1 identical over 8 bases. Per the germline V gene, CDR1 is SEHNR and CDR2 is FQNEAQ (reference sequence). CDR3 length: 15 residues. The V gene end was trimmed by 5 bases and the J gene end by 6 bases; junction bases not matched to a gene: 9. This CDR3 reads CASSATGGVGNEQFF. For the CDR3, the DNA is TGTGCCAGCAGCGCCACAGGGGGAGTCGGCAATGAGCAGTTCTTC.

The chain uses TRBV10-3 and TRBJ1-2; D may be TRBD1 (5 bases). The CDR3 extends over 15 amino acids. The V end was cut by 3 bases, the J end by 0 bases, with 11 bases between. CDR1 and CDR2 from the germline V gene are ENHRY and SYGVKD. CDR3 amino acids: CAISDPGEPNYGYTF. In nucleotides, the CDR3 is TGTGCCATCAGTGACCCGGGGGAACCTAACTATGGCTACACCTTC.

This rearrangement joins TRBV30 to TRBJ1-4; D possibly corresponds to TRBD1 (6 bases). V was pared by 2 bases and J by 6 bases, with 19 bases between. Looked up from germline, CDR1 is GTSNPN and CDR2 is SVGIG (reference sequence). The CDR3 extends over 16 amino acids. The chain's CDR3 is CAWSPWGTGRDEKLFF. Here the CDR3 DNA reads TGTGCCTGGAGTCCGTGGGGAACAGGGAGGGATGAAAAACTGTTTTTT.

As concerns this clone: Other DNA sequences of this sample code for an identical CDR3. This sequence joins TRBV19 and TRBJ2-7; 12 bases align to TRBD1. Trimming removed 3 bases from V and 4 bases from J; junction bases left unmatched: 4. CDR1 and CDR2 from the germline V gene are LNHDA and SQIVND (reference sequence). This CDR3 region has 15 residues. The CDR3: CASSIGTGGRYEQYF. The CDR3 DNA reads as TGTGCCAGTAGTATTGGGACAGGGGGCAGGTACGAGCAGTACTTC.

The chain joins TRBV7-3 to TRBJ2-3; 9 bases agree with TRBD2. The CDR3 sequence is 16 residues long. J gave up 2 bases and V 5 bases, and 8 bases lay outside the gene matches. Germline lookup yields CDR1 SGHTA and CDR2 FQGTGA. CDR3 in DNA: TGTGCCAGCAGCCCGAGAGCGGGGGGCTCCACAGATACGCAGTATTTT. Encoded protein: CASSPRAGGSTDTQYF.

V is TRBV2 and J is TRBJ1-4; no firm D call. The CDR3 is 14 residues long. CDR1 is SNHLY and CDR2 is FYNNEI in the germline V gene. V lost 5 bases and J lost 8, with 15 bases in between. CDR3 loop: CASSPWQAWEKLFF. The CDR3 DNA reads TGTGCCAGCAGTCCGTGGCAGGCCTGGGAAAAACTGTTTTTT. The full variable domain, rest sourced from reference TRBV2 and TRBJ1-4, is EPEVTQTPSHQVTQMGQEVILRCVPISNHLYFYWYRQILGQKVEFLVSFYNNEISEKSEIFDDQFSVERPDGSNFTLKIRSTKLEDSAMYFCASSPWQAWEKLFFGSGTQLSVL.

The V and J genes are TRBV7-9 and TRBJ1-1; TRBD1 is a possible D gene (5 bases). Trimming removed 1 base at V and 4 bases at J, with 13 bases between. CDR1 is SEHNR, CDR2 FQNEAQ, per germline (reference sequence). CDR3 length: 15 amino acids. This CDR3 is CASSLDGGGPTEAFF. CDR3 bases: TGTGCCAGCAGCTTAGACGGGGGGGGACCCACTGAAGCTTTCTTT.

The V gene is TRBV6-1, the J gene TRBJ2-7; D not certain. Trimming removed 0 bases at V and 1 base at J, with 13 bases between. Germline CDR1 MNHNS, CDR2 SASEGT. The CDR3 contains 16 residues. The CDR3 here is CASSEALRSPSYEQYF. CDR3 DNA: TGTGCCAGCAGTGAAGCGCTTCGTAGCCCTTCCTACGAGCAGTACTTC.

The chain joins TRBV2 to TRBJ2-1; D remains unclear. The CDR3 runs 12 residues. V was pared by 5 bases and J by 3 bases, with 5 bases between. Per the germline V gene, CDR1 is SNHLY and CDR2 is FYNNEI. CDR3 loop: CASSYSYNEQFF. CDR3 nucleotide sequence: TGTGCCAGCAGTTACAGCTACAATGAGCAGTTCTTC. Supplemented by reference TRBV2 and TRBJ2-1, the full variable domain reads EPEVTQTPSHQVTQMGQEVILRCVPISNHLYFYWYRQILGQKVEFLVSFYNNEISEKSEIFDDQFSVERPDGSNFTLKIRSTKLEDSAMYFCASSYSYNEQFFGPGTRLTVL.

Only one count was recorded for this clone. The rearrangement uses TRBV30 and TRBJ2-6, with D possibly being TRBD1 (6 bases). The CDR3 length is 16 residues. V shed 5 bases and J shed 2 bases, with 16 bases lying between them. The germline V gene has CDR1 GTSNPN and CDR2 SVGIG (reference sequence). CDR3 residues: CAWLPLKGAGANVLTF. The CDR3 DNA follows: TGTGCCTGGCTGCCCTTAAAGGGGGCTGGGGCCAACGTCCTGACTTTC.

The CDR3 loop is CASSIWPTASGGSETQYF. The CDR3 bases are TGTGCCAGTAGTATTTGGCCGACGGCTAGCGGGGGAAGTGAGACCCAGTACTTC. The chain employs TRBV19 and TRBJ2-5; 10 positions agree with TRBD2. The germline V gene encodes CDR1 LNHDA and CDR2 SQIVND (reference sequence). J was trimmed by 5 bases and V by 3 bases; bases with no gene match: 15. The CDR3 totals 18 residues.